This record covers a single TCR beta chain. What it binds is not known. Germline V lookup: CDR1 SGHRS, CDR2 YFSETQ. The V and J ends lost 1 base and 4 bases respectively, with 5 bases between them. This CDR3 has 12 residues. In the PCR, 60 Vbeta and 13 Jbeta primers were used. Produced via immunoSEQ multiplex PCR; TCRdb's table is partial and in-frame only. The listing records about 39,000 clones. The data stem from a study of cytomegalovirus exposure and HLA in healthy donors. Regarding the study as a whole: Later findings reportedly placed an Asian-associated ancestry cluster below the roughly 700-donor mean for N-insertions.

Donors were ostensibly healthy at sampling, although undocumented immune exposures were probable. V is TRBV5-1 and J is TRBJ2-5; D not certain. The TCR originated in a woman aged 30 to 39 in good health and CMV-seropositive. Sequences were obtained from PBMCs. CDR3: CASSLTRETQYF. CDR3 sequence (DNA): TGCGCCAGCAGCTTGACCAGAGAGACCCAGTACTTC.